The rows below give T cell receptor beta chains drawn from one sample of a study of T cell responses to AZD1222 COVID-19 vaccine. Profiled with immunoSEQ multiplex PCR; TCRdb holds only in-frame clones, not every one. The sample contains 120,000 or so clones, roughly nine tenths of which appear only once. The specimen was peripheral blood, collected on day 0 of AZD1222 vaccination. These receptors all stem from an adult in good health. Both conserved end residues are part of each CDR3. Each record gives: J gene, V gene, D gene, clone size, CDR3 DNA, CDR3 protein. D genes are given only for firm matches. Some rows have no size entry. The others give once, few or many, or a class for an expanded clone.

j_gene: TRBJ2-5
v_gene: TRBV9
d_gene: .
abundance: .
CDR3nt: TGTGCCAGCAGCCCAGGACTGCCGGAGGAGACCCAGTACTTC
CDR3aa: CASSPGLPEETQYF

j_gene: TRBJ2-7
v_gene: TRBV28
d_gene: TRBD1
abundance: once
CDR3nt: TGTGCCAGCAGTTCCAGGGGGCGCGAATCGTTC
CDR3aa: CASSSRGRESF

j_gene: TRBJ2-3
v_gene: TRBV28
d_gene: TRBD2
abundance: .
CDR3nt: TGTGCCAGCAGTTCCACATCCGGGACTAGTCCCTATACGCAGTATTTT
CDR3aa: CASSSTSGTSPYTQYF

j_gene: TRBJ2-2
v_gene: TRBV30
d_gene: .
abundance: .
CDR3nt: TGTGCCTGGAGTGTTACAGCCACCGGGGAGCTGTTTTTT
CDR3aa: CAWSVTATGELFF

j_gene: TRBJ2-5
v_gene: TRBV27
d_gene: TRBD1
abundance: .
CDR3nt: TGTGCCAGCAGTTTCGGACAGGGGGAAGAGACCCAGTACTTC
CDR3aa: CASSFGQGEETQYF

j_gene: TRBJ2-3
v_gene: TRBV15
d_gene: TRBD2
abundance: once
CDR3nt: TGTGCCACCAGCAATCTGGCGGGGGGGGTAGATACGCAGTATTTT
CDR3aa: CATSNLAGGVDTQYF

j_gene: TRBJ1-5
v_gene: TRBV28
d_gene: .
abundance: .
CDR3nt: TGTGCCAGCAGTTTACAGTATAGCAATCAGCCCCAGCATTTT
CDR3aa: CASSLQYSNQPQHF

j_gene: TRBJ1-1
v_gene: TRBV12-5
d_gene: .
abundance: .
CDR3nt: TGTGCTAGTGGTTCCACAGGGAGGGCTGAAGCTTTCTTT
CDR3aa: CASGSTGRAEAFF

j_gene: TRBJ1-2
v_gene: TRBV19
d_gene: .
abundance: .
CDR3nt: TGTGCCACCGTCGGGCGGGTCTATGGCTACACCTTC
CDR3aa: CATVGRVYGYTF

j_gene: TRBJ1-5
v_gene: TRBV19
d_gene: .
abundance: few
CDR3nt: TGTGCCAGTAGTATAGGCACCCTTGAGCCCCAGCATTTT
CDR3aa: CASSIGTLEPQHF

j_gene: TRBJ2-7
v_gene: TRBV9
d_gene: .
abundance: .
CDR3nt: TGTGCCAGCAGCGTAGATCAGGTTTCCTACGAGCAGTACTTC
CDR3aa: CASSVDQVSYEQYF

j_gene: TRBJ1-4
v_gene: TRBV6-5
d_gene: .
abundance: .
CDR3nt: TGTGCCAGCAGTCCTGAGGGGATTCGGGTTGAAAAACTGTTTTTT
CDR3aa: CASSPEGIRVEKLFF

j_gene: TRBJ1-2
v_gene: TRBV2
d_gene: .
abundance: .
CDR3nt: TGTGCCAGCAGTGACCAGGGACGGATTTATGGCTACACCTTC
CDR3aa: CASSDQGRIYGYTF

j_gene: TRBJ1-4
v_gene: TRBV12-3/TRBV12-4
d_gene: TRBD1
abundance: .
CDR3nt: TGTGCCAGCAGGGGGACAGGGGGGGAAAAACTGTTTTTT
CDR3aa: CASRGTGGEKLFF

j_gene: TRBJ2-7
v_gene: TRBV5-1
d_gene: TRBD2
abundance: .
CDR3nt: TGCGCCAGCAGCTTTCGGGGGGAGGCTGGACTTCTCGGGTACGAGCAGTACTTC
CDR3aa: CASSFRGEAGLLGYEQYF

j_gene: TRBJ1-4
v_gene: TRBV7-9
d_gene: TRBD1
abundance: .
CDR3nt: TGTGCCAGCAGCAAACGGACAGGGGTAAACGAAAAACTGTTTTTT
CDR3aa: CASSKRTGVNEKLFF

j_gene: TRBJ1-2
v_gene: TRBV6-5
d_gene: TRBD1
abundance: .
CDR3nt: TGTGCCAGCAGTAGACAGGGGACGCAGACCTTC
CDR3aa: CASSRQGTQTF

j_gene: TRBJ1-2
v_gene: TRBV18
d_gene: .
abundance: .
CDR3nt: TGTGCCAGCTCCCCCGCCGAGGCTAACTATGGCTACACCTTC
CDR3aa: CASSPAEANYGYTF

j_gene: TRBJ1-1
v_gene: TRBV2
d_gene: .
abundance: once
CDR3nt: TGTGCCGCCCGGGAACGGTGGGACACTGAAGCTTTCTTT
CDR3aa: CAARERWDTEAFF

j_gene: TRBJ1-4
v_gene: TRBV19
d_gene: .
abundance: .
CDR3nt: TGTGCCAGTAGTGCGTGGGTAACTAATGAAAAACTGTTTTTT
CDR3aa: CASSAWVTNEKLFF

j_gene: TRBJ1-5
v_gene: TRBV18
d_gene: TRBD1
abundance: once
CDR3nt: TGTGCCAGCTCACCACCGGGACAGAACAATCAGCCCCAGCATTTT
CDR3aa: CASSPPGQNNQPQHF

j_gene: TRBJ2-7
v_gene: TRBV4-3
d_gene: .
abundance: once
CDR3nt: TGCGCCAGCAGCCCCCTACCGGACCGGGAGCAGTACTTC
CDR3aa: CASSPLPDREQYF

j_gene: TRBJ1-2
v_gene: TRBV6-1
d_gene: .
abundance: .
CDR3nt: TGTGCCAGCAGTGCCGTGGGGGGCAGGGTTAATTATGGCTACACCTTC
CDR3aa: CASSAVGGRVNYGYTF

j_gene: TRBJ1-2
v_gene: TRBV4-3
d_gene: .
abundance: few
CDR3nt: TGCGCCAGCAGCCCGGTGAGCAGGGTGGAGGGTTTAGGCTACACCTTC
CDR3aa: CASSPVSRVEGLGYTF

j_gene: TRBJ2-1
v_gene: TRBV30
d_gene: .
abundance: .
CDR3nt: TGTGCCCATCAGGGAATCCCGTACAATGAGCAGTTCTTC
CDR3aa: CAHQGIPYNEQFF

j_gene: TRBJ2-3
v_gene: TRBV4-2
d_gene: TRBD1
abundance: .
CDR3nt: TGTGCCAGCAGTCGTAGCCAGGGGGCCAGAGATACGCAGTATTTT
CDR3aa: CASSRSQGARDTQYF

j_gene: TRBJ1-1
v_gene: TRBV5-1
d_gene: .
abundance: .
CDR3nt: TGCGCCAGCAGCCCGCAGAAGCGGAACCAGGGCACTGAAGCTTTCTTT
CDR3aa: CASSPQKRNQGTEAFF

j_gene: TRBJ2-7
v_gene: TRBV11-2
d_gene: .
abundance: .
CDR3nt: TGTGCCAGCAGCTTAAACCCAGGCCCCTACGAGCAGTACTTC
CDR3aa: CASSLNPGPYEQYF

j_gene: TRBJ1-2
v_gene: TRBV9
d_gene: TRBD1
abundance: .
CDR3nt: TGTGCCAGCAGCACGGGACAGGGGGCTAACTATGGCTACACCTTC
CDR3aa: CASSTGQGANYGYTF

j_gene: TRBJ1-3
v_gene: TRBV6-6
d_gene: .
abundance: .
CDR3nt: TGTGCCAGCAGTTACAGTTGGTCAGCTGGAAACACCATATATTTT
CDR3aa: CASSYSWSAGNTIYF

j_gene: TRBJ1-1
v_gene: TRBV4-2
d_gene: TRBD1
abundance: .
CDR3nt: TGTGCCAGCAGCCAGCCGGACAGGGGTTTCACTGAAGCTTTCTTT
CDR3aa: CASSQPDRGFTEAFF

j_gene: TRBJ2-3
v_gene: TRBV30
d_gene: TRBD2
abundance: .
CDR3nt: TGTGCCTGGGATTATAGCGGGGGTAAAGATACGCAGTATTTT
CDR3aa: CAWDYSGGKDTQYF

j_gene: TRBJ1-1
v_gene: TRBV18
d_gene: TRBD1
abundance: .
CDR3nt: TGTGCCAGCTCACCTAGCCGGGACAGGGTCACTGAAGCTTTCTTT
CDR3aa: CASSPSRDRVTEAFF

j_gene: TRBJ1-4
v_gene: TRBV27
d_gene: .
abundance: .
CDR3nt: TGTGCCAGCAGTTTATCGTGGGGGACTGAAAAACTGTTTTTT
CDR3aa: CASSLSWGTEKLFF

j_gene: TRBJ2-7
v_gene: TRBV19
d_gene: .
abundance: .
CDR3nt: TGTGCCAGTATAGGCCCGACCTACGAGCAGTACTTC
CDR3aa: CASIGPTYEQYF

j_gene: TRBJ1-3
v_gene: TRBV6-5
d_gene: .
abundance: .
CDR3nt: TGTGCCAGCAGTTACTCTCGTCGAGCTGGAAACACCATATATTTT
CDR3aa: CASSYSRRAGNTIYF

j_gene: TRBJ2-5
v_gene: TRBV28
d_gene: TRBD2
abundance: once
CDR3nt: TGTGCCAGCAGTTCGGGAGGGGGGGAGACCCAGTACTTC
CDR3aa: CASSSGGGETQYF

j_gene: TRBJ2-1
v_gene: TRBV5-1
d_gene: .
abundance: .
CDR3nt: TGCGCCAGCAGCTTTAGAGTATACAATGAGCAGTTCTTC
CDR3aa: CASSFRVYNEQFF

j_gene: TRBJ2-1
v_gene: TRBV5-1
d_gene: .
abundance: .
CDR3nt: TGCGCCAGCAAGGGCGGGGAGAACAATGAGCAGTTCTTC
CDR3aa: CASKGGENNEQFF

j_gene: TRBJ2-2
v_gene: TRBV3-1/TRBV3-2
d_gene: .
abundance: .
CDR3nt: TGTGCCAGCAGCCAAGTGACCCGGGACCTCCGTACTGTCGGGGAGCTGTTTTTT
CDR3aa: CASSQVTRDLRTVGELFF

j_gene: TRBJ2-2
v_gene: TRBV6-2/TRBV6-3
d_gene: .
abundance: .
CDR3nt: TGTGCCAGCAGCCTTCTCGAGAACACCGGGGAGCTGTTTTTT
CDR3aa: CASSLLENTGELFF

j_gene: TRBJ2-7
v_gene: TRBV6-2/TRBV6-3
d_gene: .
abundance: .
CDR3nt: TGTGCCAGCAGTTACGAGGGGGTTGTGATGTACGAGCAGTACTTC
CDR3aa: CASSYEGVVMYEQYF

j_gene: TRBJ1-3
v_gene: TRBV5-1
d_gene: .
abundance: .
CDR3nt: TGCGCCAGCAGCTTGGCTCGGGGGGCCAATGGAAACACCATATATTTT
CDR3aa: CASSLARGANGNTIYF

j_gene: TRBJ2-7
v_gene: TRBV5-5
d_gene: TRBD1
abundance: .
CDR3nt: TGTGCCAGCAGCTCCACCCACAGGGGTACCCCCTACGAGCAGTACTTC
CDR3aa: CASSSTHRGTPYEQYF

j_gene: TRBJ2-2
v_gene: TRBV30
d_gene: .
abundance: .
CDR3nt: TGTGCCTGGAGAGCTGGAAACACCGGGGAGCTGTTTTTT
CDR3aa: CAWRAGNTGELFF

j_gene: TRBJ1-2
v_gene: TRBV7-2
d_gene: .
abundance: .
CDR3nt: TGTGCCAGCAGCTTAGCAAACTTAGGGGGCTACACCTTC
CDR3aa: CASSLANLGGYTF

j_gene: TRBJ1-5
v_gene: TRBV7-8
d_gene: .
abundance: .
CDR3nt: TGTGCCAGCAGCCCAACAGGGACCAATCAGCCCCAGCATTTT
CDR3aa: CASSPTGTNQPQHF

j_gene: TRBJ1-5
v_gene: TRBV23-1
d_gene: .
abundance: .
CDR3nt: TGCGCCAGCAGTCAATCCCCGGGGGGGAATCAGCCCCAGCATTTT
CDR3aa: CASSQSPGGNQPQHF

j_gene: TRBJ1-5
v_gene: TRBV27
d_gene: .
abundance: few
CDR3nt: TGTGCCAGCAGTGTCGGACGGTATCAGCCCCAGCATTTT
CDR3aa: CASSVGRYQPQHF

j_gene: TRBJ1-2
v_gene: TRBV19
d_gene: TRBD1
abundance: .
CDR3nt: TGTGCCACTTCAACCGGGACAGGGCCTAACTATGGCTACACCTTC
CDR3aa: CATSTGTGPNYGYTF

j_gene: TRBJ2-6
v_gene: TRBV5-1
d_gene: .
abundance: .
CDR3nt: TGCGCCACCACCGTCGCAGGGACTGGGGCCAACGTCCTGACTTTC
CDR3aa: CATTVAGTGANVLTF

j_gene: TRBJ2-3
v_gene: TRBV28
d_gene: .
abundance: .
CDR3nt: TGTGCCAGCAGTCTCTTATCTAGCACAGATACGCAGTATTTT
CDR3aa: CASSLLSSTDTQYF

j_gene: TRBJ1-1
v_gene: TRBV18
d_gene: .
abundance: .
CDR3nt: TGTGCCAGCTCACCCGGGCCACAGGGGAACACTGAAGCTTTCTTT
CDR3aa: CASSPGPQGNTEAFF

j_gene: TRBJ2-3
v_gene: TRBV24-1
d_gene: .
abundance: .
CDR3nt: TGTGCCACCAGTGCCCGGGACCCTAGGCGCGGGGATACGCAGTATTTT
CDR3aa: CATSARDPRRGDTQYF

j_gene: TRBJ1-1
v_gene: TRBV7-3
d_gene: .
abundance: .
CDR3nt: TGTGCCAGCAGCTTAACAGGGGACACTGAAGCTTTCTTT
CDR3aa: CASSLTGDTEAFF

j_gene: TRBJ1-2
v_gene: TRBV4-1
d_gene: .
abundance: .
CDR3nt: TGCGCCAGCAGCGGCGCTACAGGAGACTATGGCTACACCTTC
CDR3aa: CASSGATGDYGYTF

j_gene: TRBJ2-3
v_gene: TRBV3-1/TRBV3-2
d_gene: TRBD2
abundance: .
CDR3nt: TGTGCCAGCACCTCTCTCCGGCTTAGGTGCCTCCGGGAGGCAGATACGCAGTATTTT
CDR3aa: CASTSLRLRCLREADTQYF

j_gene: TRBJ1-1
v_gene: TRBV9
d_gene: .
abundance: .
CDR3nt: TGTGCCAGCAGCGTAGGGGACTCTCGTTTTACTGAAGCTTTCTTT
CDR3aa: CASSVGDSRFTEAFF

j_gene: TRBJ1-4
v_gene: TRBV27
d_gene: TRBD1
abundance: few
CDR3nt: TGTGCCAGCAGTCCTCGACAGGGGATAGGGTCTAATGAAAAACTGTTTTTT
CDR3aa: CASSPRQGIGSNEKLFF